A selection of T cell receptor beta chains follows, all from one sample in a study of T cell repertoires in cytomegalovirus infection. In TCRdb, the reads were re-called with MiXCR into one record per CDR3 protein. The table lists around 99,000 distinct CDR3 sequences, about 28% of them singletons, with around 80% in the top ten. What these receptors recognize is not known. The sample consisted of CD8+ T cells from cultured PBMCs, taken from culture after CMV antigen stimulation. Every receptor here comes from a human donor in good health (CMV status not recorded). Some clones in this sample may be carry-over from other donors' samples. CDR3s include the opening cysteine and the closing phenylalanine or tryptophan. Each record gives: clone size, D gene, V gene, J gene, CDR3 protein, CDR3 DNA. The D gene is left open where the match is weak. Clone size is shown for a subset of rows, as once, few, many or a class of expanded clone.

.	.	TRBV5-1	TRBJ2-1	CASTLFLGNEQFF	TGCGCCAGCACCTTATTCTTGGGCAATGAGCAGTTCTTC
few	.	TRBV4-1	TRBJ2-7	CASSQRRDSEEQYF	TGCGCCAGCAGCCAAAGGCGGGATTCGGAAGAGCAGTACTTC
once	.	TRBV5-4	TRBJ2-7	CASSWGIGGGYEQYF	TGTGCCAGCAGCTGGGGAATAGGGGGTGGGTACGAGCAGTACTTC
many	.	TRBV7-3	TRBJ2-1	CASSLNQGNEQFF	TGTGCCAGCAGCTTAAATCAGGGCAATGAGCAGTTCTTC
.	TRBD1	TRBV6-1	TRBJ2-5	CASSEQIQGARETQYF	TGTGCCAGCAGTGAACAGATACAGGGGGCGCGGGAGACCCAGTACTTC
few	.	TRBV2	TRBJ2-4	CASSEVGAKNIQYF	TGTGCCAGCAGTGAAGTTGGGGCCAAAAACATTCAGTACTTC
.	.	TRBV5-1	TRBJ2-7	CASSAPGQDYEQYF	TGCGCCAGCAGCGCCCCGGGACAAGACTACGAGCAGTACTTC
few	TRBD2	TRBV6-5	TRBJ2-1	CASSTGTSGNNEQFF	TGTGCCAGCAGCACCGGGACTAGCGGAAACAATGAGCAGTTCTTC
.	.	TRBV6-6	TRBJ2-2	CASRPLGAGELFF	TGTGCCAGCAGGCCACTGGGGGCCGGGGAGCTGTTTTTT
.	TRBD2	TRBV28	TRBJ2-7	CASSSRGWVEQYF	TGTGCCAGCAGTTCGCGGGGGTGGGTCGAGCAGTACTTC
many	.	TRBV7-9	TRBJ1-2	CASSLDDGPLNGYTF	TGTGCCAGCAGCTTAGATGACGGCCCCCTCAATGGCTACACCTTC
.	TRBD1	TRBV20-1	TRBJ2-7	CSARDRDSNLLAEQYF	TGCAGTGCTAGAGACCGGGACAGCAATCTCCTAGCCGAGCAGTACTTC
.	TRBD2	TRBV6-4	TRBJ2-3	CASSQRGETSTDTQYF	TGTGCCAGCAGTCAACGGGGGGAAACTAGCACAGATACGCAGTATTTT
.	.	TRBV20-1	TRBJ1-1	CSARDGTVEAFF	TGCAGTGCTAGAGATGGTACAGTTGAAGCTTTCTTT
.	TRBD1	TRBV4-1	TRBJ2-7	CASSQAGTGDYEQYF	TGCGCCAGCAGCCAGGCCGGGACAGGGGACTACGAGCAGTACTTC
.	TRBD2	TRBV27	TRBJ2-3	CASSSTSGGAKSTDTQYF	TGTGCCAGCAGTTCCACTAGCGGGGGAGCCAAAAGCACAGATACGCAGTATTTT
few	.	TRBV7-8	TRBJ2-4	CASSLVGGSKNIQYF	TGTGCCAGCAGCTTAGTCGGAGGGTCCAAAAACATTCAGTACTTC
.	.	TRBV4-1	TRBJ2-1	CASSTMGVGEQFF	TGCGCCAGCAGCACAATGGGCGTTGGTGAGCAGTTCTTC
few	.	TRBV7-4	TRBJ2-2	CASSRQEYTGELFF	TGTGCCAGCAGCAGACAGGAGTACACCGGGGAGCTGTTTTTT
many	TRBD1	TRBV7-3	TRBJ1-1	CASSLIGGGAGEETEAFF	TGTGCCAGCAGCTTAATAGGGGGCGGCGCAGGGGAAGAGACTGAAGCTTTCTTT
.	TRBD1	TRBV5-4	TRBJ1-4	CASSAGTALNEKLFF	TGTGCCAGCAGCGCTGGGACAGCTCTTAATGAAAAACTGTTTTTT
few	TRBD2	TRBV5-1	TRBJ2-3	CASSLEVAGGTDTQYF	TGCGCCAGCAGCTTGGAGGTAGCGGGGGGCACAGATACGCAGTATTTT
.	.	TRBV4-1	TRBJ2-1	CASSQFSLSDNEQFF	TGCGCCAGCAGCCAATTCTCCTTGTCGGACAATGAGCAGTTCTTC
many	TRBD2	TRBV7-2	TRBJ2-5	CASNWAGGPQETQYF	TGTGCCAGCAACTGGGCGGGGGGGCCCCAAGAGACCCAGTACTTC
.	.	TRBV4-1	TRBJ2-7	CASSQGYSAYEQYF	TGCGCCAGCAGCCAAGGGTACAGTGCGTACGAGCAGTACTTC
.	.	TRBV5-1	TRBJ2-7	CASSSDGRAYEQYF	TGCGCCAGCAGCTCGGACGGGAGAGCCTACGAGCAGTACTTC
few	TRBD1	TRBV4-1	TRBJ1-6	CASSLAGQDNSPLHF	TGCGCCAGCAGCCTAGCAGGACAGGATAATTCACCCCTCCACTTT
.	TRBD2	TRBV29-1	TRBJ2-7	CSVGTSGEYEQYF	TGCAGCGTTGGCACTAGCGGCGAATACGAGCAGTACTTC
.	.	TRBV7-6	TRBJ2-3	CASSLALSDTQYF	TGTGCCAGCAGCTTAGCCCTGTCCGATACGCAGTATTTT
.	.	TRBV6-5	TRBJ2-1	CASSYVPARDEQFF	TGTGCCAGCAGTTACGTCCCGGCAAGGGATGAGCAGTTCTTC
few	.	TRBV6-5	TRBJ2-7	CASSETTTGAMYEQYF	TGTGCCAGCAGTGAAACGACCACGGGAGCCATGTACGAGCAGTACTTC
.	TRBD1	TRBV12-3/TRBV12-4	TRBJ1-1	CASSLAADSPGGTEAFF	TGTGCCAGCAGTTTAGCGGCGGACAGTCCAGGGGGCACTGAAGCTTTCTTT
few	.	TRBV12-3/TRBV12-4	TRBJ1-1	CASGSGLVMWAFF	TGTGCCAGCGGATCCGGTCTAGTGATGTGGGCTTTCTTT
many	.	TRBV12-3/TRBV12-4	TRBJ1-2	CASSLDGYGYTF	TGTGCCAGCAGTTTAGATGGCTATGGCTACACCTTC
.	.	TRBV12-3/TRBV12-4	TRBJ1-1	CASSLVGLNTEAFF	TGTGCCAGCAGTTTAGTAGGTTTGAACACTGAAGCTTTCTTT
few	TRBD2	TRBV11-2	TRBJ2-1	CASSEGGGGAWEEQFF	TGTGCCAGCAGCGAGGGAGGCGGGGGGGCCTGGGAAGAGCAGTTCTTC
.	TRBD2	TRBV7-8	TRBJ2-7	CASSKRLAGGPIDYEQYF	TGTGCCAGCAGCAAGAGACTAGCGGGGGGGCCTATCGACTACGAGCAGTACTTC
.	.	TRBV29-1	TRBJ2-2	CSVVRGTGELFF	TGCAGCGTTGTTAGGGGAACCGGGGAGCTGTTTTTT
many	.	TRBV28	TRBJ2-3	CASGRGMDADTQYF	TGTGCCAGCGGCCGAGGGATGGACGCAGATACGCAGTATTTT
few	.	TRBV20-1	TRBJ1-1	CSARDPPETEAFF	TGCAGTGCTAGAGATCCCCCGGAAACTGAAGCTTTCTTT
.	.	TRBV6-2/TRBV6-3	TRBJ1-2	CASGPEGYYGYTF	TGTGCCAGCGGTCCAGAGGGTTACTATGGCTACACCTTC
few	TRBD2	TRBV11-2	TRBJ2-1	CASSLGSGGVKRNSYNEQFF	TGTGCCAGCAGCTTAGGTAGCGGGGGGGTGAAGAGGAACTCCTACAATGAGCAGTTCTTC
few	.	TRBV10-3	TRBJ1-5	CATSDGGEGQPQHF	TGTGCCACCTCTGACGGCGGGGAGGGTCAGCCCCAGCATTTT
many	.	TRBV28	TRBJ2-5	CASSFQETQYF	TGTGCCAGCAGTTTCCAAGAGACCCAGTACTTC
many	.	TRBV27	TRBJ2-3	CASSLSWGDTSTDTQYF	TGTGCCAGCAGTTTATCATGGGGGGACACTAGCACAGATACGCAGTATTTT
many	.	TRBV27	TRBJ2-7	CASSSGNSYEQYF	TGTGCCAGCAGTTCCGGGAACTCCTACGAGCAGTACTTC
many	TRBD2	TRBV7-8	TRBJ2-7	CASSPGASGYEQYF	TGTGCCAGCAGCCCCGGGGCTAGCGGCTACGAGCAGTACTTC
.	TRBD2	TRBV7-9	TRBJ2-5	CASSSTSGGVAQETQYF	TGTGCCAGCAGCTCGACTAGCGGGGGGGTGGCGCAAGAGACCCAGTACTTC
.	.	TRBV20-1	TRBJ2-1	CSARGMNYNEQFF	TGCAGTGCTAGAGGCATGAACTACAATGAGCAGTTCTTC
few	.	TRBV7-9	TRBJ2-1	CASSLVADNEQFF	TGTGCCAGCAGCTTAGTAGCGGACAATGAGCAGTTCTTC
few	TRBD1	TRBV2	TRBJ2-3	CASHGQDNTDTQYF	TGTGCCAGCCACGGACAGGACAACACAGATACGCAGTATTTT
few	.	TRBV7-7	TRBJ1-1	CASSLGFNDEAFF	TGTGCCAGCAGCTTAGGATTTAACGATGAAGCTTTCTTT
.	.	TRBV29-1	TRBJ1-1	CSVEGLNTEAFF	TGCAGCGTTGAAGGCTTGAACACTGAAGCTTTCTTT
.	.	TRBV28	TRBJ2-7	CASSVSASGASSYEQYF	TGTGCCAGCAGTGTGTCGGCCTCGGGGGCGAGCTCCTACGAGCAGTACTTC
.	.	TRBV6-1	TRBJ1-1	CASSQQSAEAFF	TGTGCCAGCAGTCAACAAAGCGCTGAAGCTTTCTTT
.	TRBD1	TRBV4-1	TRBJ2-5	CASSQTKGAQETRYF	TGCGCCAGCAGCCAAACTAAGGGGGCCCAAGAGACCCGGTACTTC
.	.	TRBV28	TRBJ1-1	CASRDTGLTAEAFF	TGTGCCAGCAGGGATACAGGGTTAACCGCTGAAGCTTTCTTT
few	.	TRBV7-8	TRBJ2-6	CASSLVAGRSSGANVLTF	TGTGCCAGCAGCTTAGTGGCCGGAAGGAGCTCTGGGGCCAACGTCCTGACTTTC